Each of the 22 T cell receptor beta chains below was sequenced from the same sample in a study of T cell responses to AZD1222 COVID-19 vaccine. Generated by immunoSEQ multiplex PCR, the TCRdb table keeps only in-frame clones and is missing some. This table has approximately 110,000 clones, 75% to 90% appearing once. The sequenced sample was peripheral blood, obtained 28 days after the second AZD1222 dose. All receptors derive from an adult who received the AZD1222 COVID-19 vaccine.

The V gene is TRBV18, the J gene TRBJ1-6, with D unresolved. V lost 1 base, J lost 4 bases, and 8 bases lay in between. There are 15 residues in the CDR3. Germline loops: CDR1 KGHSH, CDR2 LQKENI. The CDR3 DNA reads TGTGCCAGCTCACCACTCGGCGGATATAATTCACCCCTCCACTTT. This codes for CASSPLGGYNSPLHF.

The gene calls are TRBV7-8 and TRBJ2-6; D ambiguous. The CDR3 is made up of 15 amino acids. Germline V gene sequence: CDR1 SGHVS, CDR2 FQNEAQ. Trimming removed 5 bases from V and 0 bases from J, with 8 bases in between. The CDR3 sequence is CASSPLGSGANVLTF. The CDR3 DNA reads TGTGCCAGCAGCCCTTTAGGCTCTGGGGCCAACGTCCTGACTTTC.

The chain uses TRBV14 and TRBJ1-2, with TRBD1 identical over 7 bases. With 4 bases clipped from V and 3 bases from J, the junction kept 8 bases outside the gene matches. This CDR3 comprises 15 residues. From germline, CDR1 is SGHDN and CDR2 FVKESK. For the CDR3, the DNA is TGTGCCAGCAGCCCTATGACAGGGAAGGACTATGGCTACACCTTC. Its translation: CASSPMTGKDYGYTF. The full variable domain, completed using reference TRBV14 and TRBJ1-2, is EAGVTQFPSHSVIEKGQTVTLRCDPISGHDNLYWYRRVMGKEIKFLLHFVKESKQDESGMPNNRFLAERTGGTYSTLKVQPAELEDSGVYFCASSPMTGKDYGYTFGSGTRLTVV.

J is TRBJ2-7 and V is TRBV6-5; 7 nucleotides match TRBD2. The V gene end was trimmed by 0 bases and the J gene end by 7 bases; junction bases not matched to a gene: 9. From germline, CDR1 is MNHEY and CDR2 SVGAGI. The CDR3 covers 15 residues. The DNA of the CDR3 is TGTGCCAGCAGTTACTCGACACGGGGGGTGACGGAGCAGTACTTC. This translates into CASSYSTRGVTEQYF.

The chain couples TRBV7-3 to TRBJ2-3; D assignment may be TRBD1 or TRBD2 (6 bases each). V lost 1 base and J 1 base, leaving 12 bases between the germline ends. CDR1 SGHTA and CDR2 FQGTGA come from the germline V gene. The CDR3 has 16 amino acids. CDR3 region: CASSLRVGGRTDTQYF. The CDR3 coding sequence is TGTGCCAGCAGCTTAAGAGTGGGGGGCCGCACAGATACGCAGTATTTT.

This chain uses TRBV19 with TRBJ2-1; D may match TRBD1 or TRBD2 (6 bases each). Germline V lookup: CDR1 LNHDA, CDR2 SQIVND (reference sequence). The V end lost 3 bases, the J end lost 7 bases, and 16 bases lay between the germline ends. This CDR3 contains 15 residues. The CDR3 DNA follows: TGTGCCAGTAGTATTCCCGGGGGCGTTTTGAATGAGCAGTTCTTC. Translated, it gives CASSIPGGVLNEQFF.

V usage is TRBV4-3 and J usage is TRBJ1-2; D unresolved. V was pared by 1 base and J by 0 bases, with 9 bases between. CDR3 size: 15 residues. The germline V gene has CDR1 LGHNA and CDR2 YSLEER. The CDR3 loop is CASSQAGSTNYGYTF. The CDR3 DNA reads as TGCGCCAGCAGCCAAGCGGGTTCCACTAACTATGGCTACACCTTC.

This clone was seen only a few times. V usage is TRBV7-9 and J usage is TRBJ1-1; D uncertain. Trimming took 3 bases from V and 11 from J, leaving 13 bases between them. The CDR3 sequence is 12 residues long. Germline loops: CDR1 SEHNR, CDR2 FQNEAQ (reference sequence). For the CDR3, the DNA is TGTGCCAGCAGCTTCGATCGGGGTCTGGCTTTCTTT. Its translation: CASSFDRGLAFF. Full variable domain (remainder filled in from reference TRBV7-9 and TRBJ1-1): DTGVSQNPRHKITKRGQNVTFRCDPISEHNRLYWYRQTLGQGPEFLTYFQNEAQLEKSRLLSDRFSAERPKGSFSTLEIQRTEQGDSAMYLCASSFDRGLAFFGQGTRLTVV.

This chain connects TRBV19 to TRBJ1-2; a possible D gene is TRBD1 (6 bases). Germline-derived CDR1 and CDR2 are LNHDA and SQIVND (reference sequence). Trimming left V 5 bases short and J 4 bases short, with 17 bases between. The CDR3 length is 15 residues. DNA of the CDR3: TGTGCCAGTAGTCACCATAATAACAGGGCCTATGGCTACACCTTC. Translating gives CASSHHNNRAYGYTF.

This chain joins TRBV20-1 and TRBJ1-2; D not certain. V gave up 2 bases and J gave up 6 bases, with 4 bases separating them. The CDR3 extends over 10 amino acids. The V gene's germline CDR1 is DFQATT and CDR2 SNEGSKA (reference sequence). The CDR3 sequence is CSARLDGYTF. CDR3 in DNA: TGCAGTGCTAGATTGGATGGCTACACCTTC.

CDR3 sequence (DNA): TGTGCCTGGAGCGCCTTACGGGACAGGGTCACCTTC. Translated: CAWSALRDRVTF. The J gene is TRBJ1-2, the V gene TRBV30, with 9 bases fitting TRBD1. Germline V gene lookup returns CDR1 GTSNPN and CDR2 SVGIG (reference sequence). J gave up 13 bases and V 3 bases, and 9 bases lay outside the gene matches. This CDR3 contains 12 residues.

The chain employs TRBV7-8 and TRBJ2-6, with D perhaps matching TRBD2 (6 bases). This CDR3 has 17 residues. Germline lookup yields CDR1 SGHVS and CDR2 FQNEAQ. V lost 8 bases and J 0 bases, leaving 17 bases between the germline ends. The CDR3 is CASRPRGAGSGANVLTF. In DNA, the CDR3 is TGTGCCAGCCGCCCCCGAGGAGCGGGCTCTGGGGCCAACGTCCTGACTTTC.

This chain's CDR3 is CASSFRTRGQETQYF. The CDR3 region has the DNA TGTGCCAGCAGTTTTAGGACTAGAGGGCAAGAGACCCAGTACTTC. The chain has TRBV27 and TRBJ2-5, with 7 bases that match TRBD2. CDR1 and CDR2 from the germline V gene are MNHEY and SMNVEV (reference sequence). Losses at the gene ends were 3 bases for V and 2 bases for J; bases not matched to a gene: 6. This CDR3 region has 15 residues.

The V and J genes are TRBV7-2 and TRBJ1-1; D is unclear. The length of the CDR3 is 12 residues. Germline CDR1 SGHTA, CDR2 FQGNSA. Trimming left V 6 bases short and J 2 bases short, with 7 bases between. Here the CDR3 DNA reads TGTGCCAGCAGTTTTTTTAACACTGAAGCTTTCTTT. It is translated as CASSFFNTEAFF. The whole variable domain, remainder taken from reference TRBV7-2 and TRBJ1-1, is GAGVSQSPSNKVTEKGKDVELRCDPISGHTALYWYRQSLGQGLEFLIYFQGNSAPDKSGLPSDRFSAERTGGSVSTLTIQRTQQEDSAVYLCASSFFNTEAFFGQGTRLTVV.

The chain uses TRBV18 and TRBJ1-3; 9 bases fit TRBD1. The CDR3 has 17 amino acids. J gave up 0 bases and V 4 bases, and 7 bases lay outside the gene matches. Germline V gives CDR1 KGHSH, CDR2 LQKENI. In DNA, the CDR3 is TGTGCCAGCTCACTAGGAGGGACAGGGATCTCTGGAAACACCATATATTTT. Protein sequence: CASSLGGTGISGNTIYF.

The J gene is TRBJ1-6, the V gene TRBV5-4; D may be TRBD1 (5 bases). CDR3 length equals 16 residues. Germline lookup yields CDR1 SGHNT and CDR2 YYREEE (reference sequence). Trimming left V 4 bases short and J 0 bases short, with 11 bases between. The CDR3 loop is CASSPGGGSYNSPLHF. In DNA form, the CDR3 reads TGTGCCAGCAGCCCGGGTGGGGGCTCCTATAATTCACCCCTCCACTTT.

The chain combines TRBV5-1 with TRBJ1-2, with TRBD1 matching 9 bases. J lost 7 bases, V lost 0 bases, and 7 bases had no gene match. Germline V gene lookup returns CDR1 SGHRS and CDR2 YFSETQ. CDR3 length equals 15 residues. The CDR3: CASSLGDREVGGYTF. The CDR3 DNA follows: TGCGCCAGCAGCTTGGGGGACAGGGAAGTAGGTGGCTACACCTTC.

The J gene is TRBJ1-1, the V gene TRBV11-2; 8 bases fit TRBD1. CDR3 length: 16 residues. V shed 5 bases and J 1 base; nucleotides not matched to a gene: 9. Germline lookup yields CDR1 SGHAT and CDR2 FQNNGV. The CDR3: CASSPTWDRPNTEAFF. The CDR3 DNA follows: TGTGCCAGCAGCCCCACCTGGGACAGGCCGAACACTGAAGCTTTCTTT.

The V call is TRBV7-2, the J call TRBJ1-3, with 7 bases matching TRBD1. Germline values: CDR1 SGHTA, CDR2 FQGNSA. The V and J ends lost 3 bases and 7 bases, in that order; junction bases with no gene match: 3. This CDR3 region has 13 residues. The CDR3 loop reads CASSFQGGNTIYF. The CDR3, as DNA: TGTGCCAGCAGCTTCCAAGGGGGCAACACCATATATTTT. The full variable domain, its missing parts supplied by reference TRBV7-2 and TRBJ1-3, is GAGVSQSPSNKVTEKGKDVELRCDPISGHTALYWYRQSLGQGLEFLIYFQGNSAPDKSGLPSDRFSAERTGGSVSTLTIQRTQQEDSAVYLCASSFQGGNTIYFGEGSWLTVV.

This chain joins TRBV11-2 and TRBJ1-2; no firm D call. This CDR3 comprises 13 residues. Looked up from germline, CDR1 is SGHAT and CDR2 is FQNNGV. Trimming removed 2 bases from V and 1 base from J, with 5 bases in between. The CDR3 DNA reads as TGTGCCAGCAGCTTAACAGATAACTATGGCTACACCTTC. Translated, it gives CASSLTDNYGYTF. Combining the CDR3 with reference TRBV11-2 and TRBJ1-2 gives the whole variable domain EAGVAQSPRYKIIEKRQSVAFWCNPISGHATLYWYQQILGQGPKLLIQFQNNGVVDDSQLPKDRFSAERLKGVDSTLKIQPAKLEDSAVYLCASSLTDNYGYTFGSGTRLTVV.

This clone was counted a few times. The chain links TRBV29-1 to TRBJ2-5; no reliable D call. The V end was cut by 4 bases, the J end by 1 base, with 13 bases between. Germline-derived CDR1 and CDR2 are SQVTM and ANQGSEA. The CDR3 covers 14 residues. CDR3 amino acids: CSVVLQHLQETQYF. The CDR3 DNA follows: TGCAGCGTTGTTCTGCAGCATCTCCAAGAGACCCAGTACTTC.

The rearrangement joins TRBV30 to TRBJ1-2; a possible D gene is TRBD1 (6 bases). Germline assignment: CDR1 GTSNPN and CDR2 SVGIG (reference sequence). The CDR3 totals 15 residues. Trimming pared 4 bases from V and 8 bases from J, leaving 23 bases between. In DNA, the CDR3 is TGTGCCTGGATCCGGGCCAGGGGCGCAACAAACGGCTACACCTTC. This gives the protein CAWIRARGATNGYTF. The full variable domain, its missing parts supplied by reference TRBV30 and TRBJ1-2, is SQTIHQWPATLVQPVGSPLSLECTVEGTSNPNLYWYRQAAGRGLQLLFYSVGIGQISSEVPQNLSASRPQDRQFILSSKKLLLSDSGFYLCAWIRARGATNGYTFGSGTRLTVV.